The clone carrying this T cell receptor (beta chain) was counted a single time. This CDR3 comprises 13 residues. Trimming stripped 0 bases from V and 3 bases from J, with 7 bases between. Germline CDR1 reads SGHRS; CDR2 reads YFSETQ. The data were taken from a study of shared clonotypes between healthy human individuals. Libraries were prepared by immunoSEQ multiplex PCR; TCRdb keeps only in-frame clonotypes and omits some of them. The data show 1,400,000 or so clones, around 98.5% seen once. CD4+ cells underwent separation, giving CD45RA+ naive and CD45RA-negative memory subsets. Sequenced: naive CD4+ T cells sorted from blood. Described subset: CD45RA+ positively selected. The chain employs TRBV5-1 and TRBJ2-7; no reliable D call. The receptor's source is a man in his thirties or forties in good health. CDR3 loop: CASSLGLFYEQYF. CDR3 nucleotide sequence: TGCGCCAGCAGCTTGGGTTTGTTCTACGAGCAGTACTTC.